Listed below are T cell receptor beta chains from one sample, sequenced in a study of T cell responses to AZD1222 COVID-19 vaccine. The method was immunoSEQ multiplex PCR; TCRdb's version includes in-frame clones alone and lacks a portion of them. The sample has more than 150,000 clones, about nine tenths seen once. The sequencing here drew on peripheral blood, taken 28 days after the second AZD1222 dose. The receptors stem from an adult who received the AZD1222 COVID-19 vaccine. CDR3s include the opening cysteine and the closing phenylalanine or tryptophan. A D gene is named only where the DNA matches it firmly.

J gene: TRBJ2-2; V gene: TRBV5-1; D gene: TRBD2; CDR3 DNA: TGCGCCAGCAGCCGGACTAGCGGGACTGTCGGGGAGCTGTTTTTT; CDR3 protein: CASSRTSGTVGELFF
J gene: TRBJ1-6; V gene: TRBV28; D gene: -; CDR3 DNA: TGTGCCAGCAACAGGGCAGTAGGCTCACCCCTCCACTTT; CDR3 protein: CASNRAVGSPLHF
J gene: TRBJ2-3; V gene: TRBV7-2; D gene: TRBD2; CDR3 DNA: TGTGCCAGCAGCTTAGCCGGGACTAGGGGCACAGATACGCAGTATTTT; CDR3 protein: CASSLAGTRGTDTQYF
J gene: TRBJ2-7; V gene: TRBV7-9; D gene: -; CDR3 DNA: TGTGCCAGCAGCTTAGGGGGTAGCGTGGAGCAGTACTTC; CDR3 protein: CASSLGGSVEQYF
J gene: TRBJ1-1; V gene: TRBV19; D gene: TRBD1; CDR3 DNA: TGTGCCAGTAGTACGACGACAGGGAGGACTGAAGCTTTCTTT; CDR3 protein: CASSTTTGRTEAFF
J gene: TRBJ2-1; V gene: TRBV5-1; D gene: TRBD2; CDR3 DNA: TGCGCCAGCAGGCGGGGAACGGCTAGCGGGGGTCCCAATGAGCAGTTCTTC; CDR3 protein: CASRRGTASGGPNEQFF
J gene: TRBJ2-7; V gene: TRBV5-5; D gene: -; CDR3 DNA: TGTGCCAGCGGCTGGGGCCAGGCGACCTACGAGCAGTACTTC; CDR3 protein: CASGWGQATYEQYF
J gene: TRBJ1-1; V gene: TRBV18; D gene: -; CDR3 DNA: TGTGCCAGCTCACCTATGACGAACACTGAAGCTTTCTTT; CDR3 protein: CASSPMTNTEAFF
J gene: TRBJ2-7; V gene: TRBV6-5; D gene: TRBD1; CDR3 DNA: TGTGCCAGCAGTCCCATGACAGGGCGAAGCGAGCAGTACTTC; CDR3 protein: CASSPMTGRSEQYF
J gene: TRBJ1-1; V gene: TRBV6-1; D gene: -; CDR3 DNA: TGTGCCAGCAGTGAACAAGTAAAACGATCCACTGAAGCTTTCTTT; CDR3 protein: CASSEQVKRSTEAFF